The present TCR beta chain was sequenced within a study of OX40 agonist ivuxolimab in advanced cancers. As for the study in general: Ivuxolimab, an antibody that agonizes OX40 (CD134), was administered to the patients. Study-wide points: Not determined was the antigen specificity of the expanded peripheral T cells.

Autoimmune disease history or systemic immunosuppression barred patients. Note on this clone: Its antigen is currently unknown.

Some clones are missing from TCRdb's copy, which holds only in-frame ones; the method was immunoSEQ multiplex PCR. The data hold under 110,000 clones, with approximately 90% observed a single time. Germline V gene sequence: CDR1 LNHDA, CDR2 SQIVND (reference sequence). There are 14 residues in the CDR3. Trimming took 6 bases from V and 6 from J; bases not matched to a gene: 3. The sequencing used CD4+ or CD8+ T cells sorted from blood, collected in a trial of the OX40 agonist ivuxolimab. This TCR was sampled from an adult with an advanced solid tumor such as melanoma, head and neck, liver or kidney cancer. The J gene is TRBJ1-6, the V gene TRBV19; TRBD1 matches at 9 bases. CDR3 DNA sequence: TGTGCCAGTAGCGACAGGGGGGGTAATTCACCCCTCCACTTT. Its protein product is CASSDRGGNSPLHF.